The 32 T cell receptor beta chains below all came from one sample that was sequenced in a study of T cells after posttransplantation cyclophosphamide. Methotrexate plus calcineurin inhibitor accompanied controls' myeloablative marrow transplants; sampling was 1 year later. The data were produced by immunoSEQ multiplex PCR, yet TCRdb's version contains in-frame clones alone and is incomplete. The sample includes about 20,000 clones, 80% to 90% of them seen just once. Specimen: PBMCs, collected about 360 days after allogeneic stem cell transplant with calcineurin inhibitor and methotrexate. Source of these receptors: a female patient in her 30s who received an allogeneic stem cell transplant from an unrelated donor, was CMV-positive, and had acute and chronic GVHD. A share of the T cells may be of graft donor origin.

This clone was counted once. The CDR3 protein is CASTHWGRGFDTEAFF. The DNA of the CDR3 is TGTGCCAGCACCCATTGGGGAAGGGGATTTGACACTGAAGCTTTCTTT. The chain carries TRBV11-2 and TRBJ1-1, with D tentatively TRBD1 (5 bases). Germline lookup yields CDR1 SGHAT and CDR2 FQNNGV. V lost 7 bases to trimming and J lost 3 bases, with 21 bases between them. This CDR3 region has 16 residues.

V is TRBV7-8 and J is TRBJ2-1; D call uncertain. The germline V gene has CDR1 SGHVS and CDR2 FQNEAQ. This CDR3 spans 14 amino acids. V was clipped by 1 base and J by 7 bases, with 11 bases between them. CDR3 nucleotide sequence: TGTGCCAGCAGCTTAGAGTATGTACATAATGAGCAGTTCTTC. Protein sequence: CASSLEYVHNEQFF.

The chain joins TRBV10-2 to TRBJ2-1; TRBD2 agrees at 11 bases. The CDR3 is 15 amino acids. Germline lookup yields CDR1 WSHSY and CDR2 SAAADI. V gave up 3 bases and J gave up 10 bases; unmatched junction bases: 8. Here the CDR3 reads CASSDVLAGGGEQFF. Written as DNA, the CDR3 is TGCGCCAGCAGTGATGTTCTAGCGGGAGGAGGAGAGCAGTTCTTC.

Concerning this clone itself: One junction end disagrees with the germline gene, perhaps due to a read error. The chain recombines TRBV6-5 with TRBJ2-7; tentative D call: TRBD1 (5 bases). CDR3 length: 15 amino acids. In germline, CDR1 is MNHEY, CDR2 SVGAGI. CDR3 in DNA: TGTGCCAGCATTTACCGGCGCCAGGGTGCCTACGAGCAGTACTTC. Translated: CASIYRRQGAYEQYF.

V is TRBV15 and J is TRBJ2-5; the D gene is possibly TRBD1 (5 bases). This CDR3 is 16 amino acids long. Germline loops: CDR1 LNHNV, CDR2 YYDKDF (reference sequence). The ends were cut back, 1 base at V and 3 bases at J, with 15 bases in the middle. CDR3 in DNA: TGTGCCACCAGCAGAGCGGCAGGGTATTTAGAAGAGACCCAGTACTTC. Protein product: CATSRAAGYLEETQYF.

This clone turned up a few times. The chain carries TRBV19 and TRBJ1-5; TRBD1 might be the D (6 bases). The V end was cut by 6 bases, the J end by 2 bases, with 17 bases between. CDR3 size: 16 residues. Germline CDR1 and CDR2: LNHDA and SQIVND (reference sequence). The CDR3 DNA follows: TGTGCCAGTAGGCCCCGTTTGGACAGTGGCAATCAGCCCCAGCATTTT. Residues: CASRPRLDSGNQPQHF.

The table lists this clone with a few counts. Other DNA sequences in this specimen translate into the identical CDR3. V usage is TRBV29-1 and J usage is TRBJ2-1; D is undetermined. Trimming took 4 bases from V and 0 from J, leaving 7 bases between them. CDR3 length: 13 residues. CDR1 is SQVTM and CDR2 is ANQGSEA in the germline V gene. The CDR3 nucleotides are TGCAGCGTTGGTCCCGGCTCCTACAATGAGCAGTTCTTC. Encoded protein: CSVGPGSYNEQFF.

V usage is TRBV9 and J usage is TRBJ2-5, with D possibly TRBD2 on 5 matching bases. Germline V CDR1 and CDR2: SGDLS, YYNGEE. V was clipped by 4 bases and J by 5 bases, with 12 bases between them. The CDR3 contains 13 residues. The CDR3 region is CASSSSSFETQYF. Here the CDR3 DNA reads TGTGCCAGCAGCTCCTCTAGCTTCGAGACCCAGTACTTC.

The chain carries TRBV5-1 and TRBJ2-5; TRBD2 agrees at 14 bases. Germline assignment: CDR1 SGHRS and CDR2 YFSETQ. The CDR3 contains 16 residues. Germline trimming cut 3 bases from V and 4 bases from J; bases unmatched to any gene: 5. CDR3 in amino acids: CASSSGTSGSIETQYF. In nucleotides, the CDR3 is TGCGCCAGCAGCTCCGGGACTAGCGGGAGTATAGAGACCCAGTACTTC.

This clone was seen only once. This chain connects TRBV9 to TRBJ2-7; a possible D gene is TRBD2 (5 bases). The CDR3 is 15 residues long. Per germline, CDR1 SGDLS and CDR2 YYNGEE. The ends were cut back, 4 bases at V and 2 bases at J, with 16 bases in the middle. This chain's CDR3 is CASSSPSSTTYEQYV. The CDR3 DNA follows: TGTGCCAGCAGCTCTCCTAGCTCAACTACCTACGAGCAGTACGTC.

The rearrangement links TRBV5-1 to TRBJ2-5; TRBD1 might be the D (6 bases). V was clipped by 3 bases and J by 1 base, with 10 bases between them. Germline V gene sequence: CDR1 SGHRS, CDR2 YFSETQ. The CDR3 has 14 amino acids. CDR3 in DNA: TGCGCCAGCAGCTGGCAGGGGCTCCAAGAGACCCAGTACTTC. Translated: CASSWQGLQETQYF.

The V call is TRBV11-3, the J call TRBJ2-5, with 16 nucleotides matching TRBD2. Germline V CDR1 and CDR2: SGHNT, YENEEA. The CDR3 has 16 amino acids. Trimming removed 3 bases from V and 7 bases from J; junction bases left unmatched: 5. The chain's CDR3 is CASSFGGLAGGGTQYF. The CDR3 nucleotides read TGTGCCAGCAGCTTCGGGGGACTAGCGGGAGGGGGGACCCAGTACTTC.

V and J are TRBV2 and TRBJ2-5, with D unclear. The CDR3 length is 11 residues. Germline V lookup: CDR1 SNHLY, CDR2 FYNNEI. Deletions cut 4 bases from V and 3 bases from J, with 3 bases between. The DNA of the CDR3 is TGTGCCAGCAGTGGTAAAGAGACCCAGTACTTC. The encoded protein is CASSGKETQYF.

The chain is built from TRBV30 and TRBJ2-7, with D maybe TRBD2 (5 bases). V was cut by 1 base and J by 1 base, with 14 bases left in between. CDR1 is GTSNPN, CDR2 SVGIG, per germline (reference sequence). CDR3 length equals 15 residues. The CDR3 region is CAWSGVAGDSYEQYF. CDR3 in DNA: TGTGCCTGGAGTGGAGTCGCCGGGGATTCCTACGAGCAGTACTTC. The entire variable domain, with the rest obtained from reference TRBV30 and TRBJ2-7, is as follows: SQTIHQWPATLVQPVGSPLSLECTVEGTSNPNLYWYRQAAGRGLQLLFYSVGIGQISSEVPQNLSASRPQDRQFILSSKKLLLSDSGFYLCAWSGVAGDSYEQYFGPGTRLTVT.

This clone has a single count. The chain couples TRBV27 to TRBJ2-1, with D possibly TRBD2 on 6 matching bases. Per germline, CDR1 MNHEY and CDR2 SMNVEV (reference sequence). V lost 5 bases, J lost 7 bases, and 18 bases lay in between. The CDR3 spans 15 residues. The CDR3 reads CASSGGTGVTNEQFF. The CDR3 bases are TGTGCCAGCAGTGGGGGAACGGGAGTAACGAATGAGCAGTTCTTC.

The genes are TRBV5-8 and TRBJ2-1; tentatively, D is TRBD2 (5 bases). Between the trimmed V and J ends, which lost 4 bases and 8 bases, there was a span of 16 bases. Germline CDR1 and CDR2: SGHTS and YDEGEE. CDR3 length: 14 residues. CDR3 residues: CASSPRVGGDEQFF. The CDR3 nucleotides read TGTGCCAGCAGCCCTAGGGTTGGAGGCGATGAGCAGTTCTTC. Together with reference TRBV5-8 and TRBJ2-1, the CDR3 gives the full variable domain: EAGVTQSPTHLIKTRGQQATLRCSPISGHTSVYWYQQALGLGLQFLLWYDEGEERNRGNFPPRFSGRQFPNYSSELNVNALELEDSALYLCASSPRVGGDEQFFGPGTRLTVL.

The chain couples TRBV5-1 to TRBJ1-3; D gene ambiguous. The germline V and J ends were trimmed by 7 bases and 3 bases, with 5 bases remaining between them. The CDR3 spans 11 residues. Germline assignment: CDR1 SGHRS and CDR2 YFSETQ. CDR3 residues: CASGSGNTIYF. The CDR3 nucleotides read TGCGCCAGCGGCAGTGGAAACACCATATATTTT.

The chain has TRBV19 and TRBJ1-2; maybe TRBD1 (6 bases). CDR3 length: 15 residues. V was shortened by 3 bases and J by 1 base, with 12 bases between the two germline ends. CDR1 and CDR2 (germline): LNHDA, SQIVND (reference sequence). The CDR3 coding sequence is TGTGCCAGTAGTATTGTGGGGGCGAGTAACTATGGCTACACCTTC. This codes for CASSIVGASNYGYTF.

The genes are TRBV5-1 and TRBJ2-7; 7 bases fit TRBD1. The germline V gene encodes CDR1 SGHRS and CDR2 YFSETQ. V shed 4 bases, J shed 3 bases, and the junction held 7 bases outside the gene matches. The CDR3 totals 14 residues. The CDR3 DNA is TGCGCCAGCAGCCCAAACAGGGGAAACTACGAGCAGTACTTC. Translation gives CASSPNRGNYEQYF.

The J gene is TRBJ1-4, the V gene TRBV30; 7 bases match TRBD1. The CDR3 sequence is 15 residues long. V trimming: 2 bases; J trimming: 2 bases; junction bases outside the gene matches: 5. Looked up from germline, CDR1 is GTSNPN and CDR2 is SVGIG (reference sequence). Here the CDR3 DNA reads TGTGCCTGGAGTAGAAACAGGGGCACTAATGAAAAACTGTTTTTT. Translating it yields CAWSRNRGTNEKLFF.

J is TRBJ1-5 and V is TRBV6-4; a possible D gene is TRBD1 (6 bases). Germline CDR1 reads MRHNA; CDR2 reads SNTAGT. Trimming removed 5 bases at V and 1 base at J, with 6 bases between. The CDR3 spans 13 residues. The CDR3 here is CASSTGSNQPQHF. Written as DNA, the CDR3 is TGTGCCAGCAGTACAGGGAGCAATCAGCCCCAGCATTTT.

The V and J genes are TRBV6-1 and TRBJ2-3; the match to TRBD2 covers 7 bases. The CDR3 is 13 amino acids. CDR1 is MNHNS and CDR2 is SASEGT in the germline V gene. J was trimmed by 6 bases and V by 4 bases; bases with no gene match: 4. The CDR3 is CASSVLARDTQYF. The CDR3 DNA sequence: TGTGCCAGCAGTGTACTAGCGAGGGATACGCAGTATTTT.

This chain joins TRBV19 and TRBJ1-1; D perhaps matches TRBD1 (5 bases). The CDR3 length is 14 residues. The ends were cut back, 7 bases at V and 0 bases at J, with 12 bases in the middle. Germline V gene data show CDR1 as LNHDA and CDR2 as SQIVND (reference sequence). The CDR3 DNA reads as TGTGCCAGTAAATCTCTCAGGGTGAACACTGAAGCTTTCTTT. Translating it yields CASKSLRVNTEAFF.

The CDR3 sequence: CASSLGLAGGYNEQFF. CDR3 DNA sequence: TGTGCCAGCAGCTTAGGACTAGCGGGCGGTTACAATGAGCAGTTCTTC. The V and J genes are TRBV11-2 and TRBJ2-1; 10 nucleotides line up with TRBD2. Unmatched junction bases numbered 4, after V lost 1 base and J lost 4 bases. The CDR3 is 16 amino acids. Germline-derived CDR1 and CDR2 are SGHAT and FQNNGV.

The V and J genes are TRBV6-5 and TRBJ1-3; D unclear. CDR1 and CDR2 from the germline V gene are MNHEY and SVGAGI. V lost 6 bases and J lost 0, with 12 bases in between. CDR3 length: 15 residues. In nucleotides, the CDR3 is TGTGCCAGCAGCGGAGACCCCTTCTCTGGAAACACCATATATTTT. Translating it yields CASSGDPFSGNTIYF.

The chain uses TRBV10-3 and TRBJ1-5; 7 nucleotides match TRBD1. J lost 2 bases, V lost 5 bases, and 9 bases had no gene match. The CDR3 has 16 amino acids. CDR1 and CDR2 from the germline V gene are ENHRY and SYGVKD. In DNA, the CDR3 is TGTGCCATCAGTAGGAGCCCAACAGGGGGCAATCAGCCCCAGCATTTT. Amino acids: CAISRSPTGGNQPQHF.

This chain links TRBV6-1 with TRBJ2-7; D gene ambiguous. The CDR3 runs 14 residues. Trimming pared 0 bases from V and 2 bases from J, leaving 8 bases between. Germline CDR1 MNHNS, CDR2 SASEGT. The CDR3 DNA reads as TGTGCCAGCAGTGAAGCGGGCCGTACCTACGAGCAGTACGTC. As protein: CASSEAGRTYEQYV.

V usage is TRBV7-2 and J usage is TRBJ1-5, with 7 bases matching TRBD1. This CDR3 has 13 residues. The V segment lost 5 bases and the J segment 6 bases; nucleotides outside the gene matches: 4. Germline V lookup: CDR1 SGHTA, CDR2 FQGNSA. The DNA for the CDR3 is TGTGCCAGCAGCCCCCGGGACAGTCAGCCCCAGCATTTT. It yields the protein CASSPRDSQPQHF.

This sequence joins TRBV2 and TRBJ2-7; perhaps TRBD2 as D (6 bases). The CDR3 contains 13 residues. The V gene's germline CDR1 is SNHLY and CDR2 FYNNEI. Trimming cost V 1 base and J 7 bases, with 11 bases left between them. This chain's CDR3 is CASSEVLSGEQYF. In nucleotides, the CDR3 is TGTGCCAGCAGTGAAGTCCTAAGCGGGGAGCAGTACTTC.

The chain combines TRBV5-3 with TRBJ2-7, with D possibly being TRBD2 (6 bases). TRBV5-3 is classed as an ORF, of uncertain function. This CDR3 region has 16 residues. Trimming stripped 5 bases from V and 3 bases from J, with 21 bases between. CDR3: CARRSHVSSGHYEQYV. CDR3 DNA sequence: TGTGCCAGAAGATCCCACGTGAGTAGCGGACACTACGAGCAGTACGTC.

This rearrangement joins TRBV7-9 to TRBJ2-5; no clear D. The CDR3 sequence is 14 residues long. In germline, CDR1 is SEHNR, CDR2 FQNEAQ (reference sequence). V dropped 1 base and J dropped 5 bases, with 11 bases sitting between them. The CDR3: CASSLGASPETQYF. The DNA of the CDR3 is TGTGCCAGCAGCTTAGGGGCGTCGCCGGAGACCCAGTACTTC.

J is TRBJ2-2 and V is TRBV5-6; 7 bases match TRBD2. This CDR3 is built from 16 residues. The junction had 13 bases not matched to a gene; V was cut back by 5 bases and J by 6 bases. Per the germline V gene, CDR1 is SGHDT and CDR2 is YYEEEE. CDR3 region: CASSSRGSGYAGELFF. The DNA of the CDR3 is TGTGCCAGCAGTTCTCGGGGTAGCGGGTATGCCGGGGAGCTGTTTTTT. Full variable domain (rest looked up from reference TRBV5-6 and TRBJ2-2): DAGVTQSPTHLIKTRGQQVTLRCSPKSGHDTVSWYQQALGQGPQFIFQYYEEEERQRGNFPDRFSGHQFPNYSSELNVNALLLGDSALYLCASSSRGSGYAGELFFGEGSRLTVL.